Shown below are 20 T cell receptor beta chains from a single sample sequenced in a study of CD8+ T cells in alopecia areata. The study sorted pooled cutaneous lymph node cells by CD4, CD8alpha, NKG2D, NKG2ACE and other markers. In each case, RNA was isolated and then reverse transcribed into cDNA as the sequencing template. Assay: immunoSEQ multiplex PCR; the TCRdb copy retains only in-frame clones and omits some. The repertoire yields roughly 260,000 clones, none seen only once; the top ten contain more than 1%. The sequenced sample consisted of CD4+ T cells sorted from a lymph node. These receptors all come from a C3H/HeJ mouse with alopecia areata. Mouse strain MHC haplotype: H2-k.

This clone was counted at least ten times. Gene names denote mouse genes. From the germline J gene comes the end of the CDR3, since the read stops 4 residues before it. This specimen includes other DNA sequences encoding the same CDR3. This rearrangement joins TRBV17 to TRBJ2-3, with unresolved D. Trimming stripped 0 bases from V and 0 bases from J, with 4 bases between. From germline, CDR1 is MNHDT and CDR2 YYDKIL. There are 14 residues in the CDR3. CDR3 DNA (partial): TGTGCTAGCAGTAGAGATACTAGTGCAGAA. It codes for CASSRDTSAE. The whole CDR3 sequence is CASSRDTSAETLYF. The variable domain in full, with the rest retrieved from reference TRBV17 and TRBJ2-3, is DTTVKQNPRYKLARVGKPVNLICSQTMNHDTMYWYQKKPNQAPKLLLFYYDKILNREADTFEKFQSSRPNNSFCSLYIGSAGLEYSAMYLCASSRDTSAETLYFGSGTRLTVL.

There are a few counts of this clone. Gene and germline names: mouse. The CDR3 end is not reached by the read, which stops 4 residues before it; the germline J gene fills it in. The rearrangement links TRBV19 to TRBJ2-3; TRBD1 aligns across 8 bases. With V trimmed by 6 bases and J by 0 bases, 6 bases remained unmatched. Germline assignment: CDR1 FNHDT and CDR2 SITEND (reference sequence). The CDR3 is 15 amino acids. The covered CDR3 bases are TGTGCCAGCACTCAACAGGGGGTTAGTGCAGAA. It is translated as CASTQQGVSAE. The whole CDR3 is CASTQQGVSAETLYF. Using reference TRBV19 and TRBJ2-3 for the parts outside the CDR3, the full variable domain is GGIITQTPKFLIGQEGQKLTLKCQQNFNHDTMYWYRQDSGKGLRLIYYSITENDLQKGDLSEGYDASREKKSSFSLTVTSAQKNEMAVFLCASTQQGVSAETLYFGSGTRLTVL.

In regard to this clone: Gene names and germline match the mouse. The CDR3 is cut off 4 residues early in the read; its end comes from the germline J gene. The chain joins TRBV13-1 to TRBJ2-1, with a possible D match to TRBD1 (6 bases). Between the trimmed V and J ends, which lost 3 bases and 1 base, there was a span of 11 bases. This CDR3 is built from 15 residues. Germline-derived CDR1 and CDR2 are NSHNY and SYGAGN. The sequenced CDR3 bases are TGTGCCAGCAGTGTCCGGGACAACAACTATGCT. Translating it yields CASSVRDNNYA. In full, the CDR3 reads CASSVRDNNYAEQFF.

This clone was seen a few times. Any gene name here is a mouse gene name. The read ends 4 residues early relative to the CDR3; the germline J gene fills the gap. The chain links TRBV13-3 to TRBJ2-5; TRBD1 agrees at 7 bases. The CDR3 has 12 residues. CDR1 NNHDY and CDR2 SYVADS come from the germline V gene. Partial CDR3 DNA: TGTGCCAGCAGGACAGGGAAAGAC. Amino acids: CASRTGKD. The complete CDR3 sequence is CASRTGKDTQYF.

This clone was counted between two and nine times. Mouse germline and gene names are used. The CDR3 end falls 3 residues outside the read, so it is completed with the germline J gene. This CDR3 is also generated by other DNA sequences in the sample. V gene TRBV1 combines with J gene TRBJ1-6; D ambiguous. TRBJ1-6 is sorted into the ORF group, with uncertain function. In germline, CDR1 is NSQYPW, CDR2 LRSPGD (reference sequence). The V and J ends lost 3 bases and 0 bases respectively, with 6 bases between them. The CDR3 has 15 residues. The CDR3: CTCSARNSYNSPLYF. The DNA read from the CDR3 is TGCACCTGCAGTGCCAGAAATTCCTATAATTCGCCC.

For this clone: Mouse germline and gene names are used. The sequenced CDR3 bases are TGTGCCAGCAGCCAAGAAGCGCTGGGGGGGAACACCGGG. It encodes CASSQEALGGNTG. The entire CDR3 reads CASSQEALGGNTGQLYF. The chain couples TRBV5 to TRBJ2-2; 9 bases line up with TRBD2. The read ends 4 residues early relative to the CDR3; the germline J gene fills the gap. Per germline, CDR1 LGHNA and CDR2 YNLKQL (reference sequence). CDR3 length: 17 amino acids. V was pared by 0 bases and J by 2 bases, with 4 bases of the junction left unmatched.

This clone was counted between two and nine times. The listed genes are named as in mouse. The missing CDR3 end, 4 residues past where the read stops, is filled in from the germline J gene. The rearrangement uses TRBV5 and TRBJ2-5, with D uncertain. Trimming stripped 6 bases from V and 0 bases from J, with 7 bases between. CDR1 is LGHNA and CDR2 is YNLKQL in the germline V gene (reference sequence). This CDR3 has 13 amino acids. Partial CDR3 DNA: TGTGCCAGCAGTCGACAAAACCAAGAC. Protein product: CASSRQNQD. The whole CDR3 is CASSRQNQDTQYF.

Note on this clone: Gene labels here are mouse ones. The CDR3 extends 4 residues past the end of the read, so its final part is completed from the germline J gene. This chain connects TRBV13-1 to TRBJ2-1; 7 bases agree with TRBD2. The germline CDR1 and CDR2 sequences are NSHNY and SYGAGN. The CDR3 sequence is 13 residues long. The sequenced part of the CDR3 DNA is TGTGCCAGCAGTGTTGGGGGGAATCCT. It is translated as CASSVGGNP. The whole CDR3 sequence is CASSVGGNPEQFF.

A note on this clone: Mouse gene names and germline throughout. The observed sequence ends 4 residues before the CDR3 terminus, with the missing tail filled in from the germline J gene. This rearrangement joins TRBV5 to TRBJ2-1; the match to TRBD2 covers 7 bases. CDR3 length: 13 amino acids. Germline CDR1 LGHNA, CDR2 YNLKQL (reference sequence). The CDR3 bases that were read are TGTGCCAGCAGCCAAGATGGGGGGTCT. This translates into CASSQDGGS. The whole CDR3 protein is CASSQDGGSEQFF.

This clone was observed a few times. Genes here carry mouse names. The CDR3 end lies 3 residues beyond the end of the read and is filled in from the germline J gene. The chain employs TRBV13-1 and TRBJ1-6, with D hard to call. TRBJ1-6 is designated an ORF whose function remains uncertain. Looked up from germline, CDR1 is NSHNY and CDR2 is SYGAGN. This CDR3 spans 13 amino acids. The V end lost 3 bases, the J end lost 3 bases, and 4 bases lay between the germline ends. Incomplete CDR3 DNA: TGTGCCAGCAGTGCTGACTATAATTCGCCC. Translation gives CASSADYNSP. In full, the CDR3 is CASSADYNSPLYF.

Comment on this clone: Mouse names are used for the genes. This chain's CDR3 is CAWSHRGTNYAEQFF. Partial CDR3 DNA: TGTGCCTGGAGCCACAGGGGAACTAACTATGCT. J is TRBJ2-1 and V is TRBV31, with 7 bases fitting TRBD1. The read falls 4 residues short of the CDR3 end, and the missing part is taken from the germline J gene. With 3 bases clipped from V and 0 bases from J, the junction kept 5 bases outside the gene matches. CDR1 and CDR2 from the germline V gene are GKSSPN and SITVG. This CDR3 region has 15 residues.

With respect to this clone: Gene names refer to mouse genes. The read comes to an end 3 residues before the CDR3 does, leaving the germline J gene to fill in the end. V usage is TRBV5 and J usage is TRBJ1-6; 12 bases line up with TRBD1. TRBJ1-6 counts as an open reading frame of uncertain function. The V gene end was trimmed by 4 bases and the J gene end by 6 bases; junction bases not matched to a gene: 16. The CDR3 is 20 amino acids. CDR1 is LGHNA and CDR2 is YNLKQL in the germline V gene (reference sequence). The CDR3 loop reads CASSPLAGQGASGGNSPLYF. CDR3 DNA, as far as it was read: TGTGCCAGCAGCCCCCTGGCGGGACAGGGGGCATCGGGGGGTAATTCGCCC.

This clone was detected a few times. Genes here carry mouse names. Read sequence stops 4 residues before the CDR3 end, and the germline J gene provides the missing end. J is TRBJ2-7 and V is TRBV31, with D possibly being TRBD2 (6 bases). There are 13 residues in the CDR3. V was cut by 2 bases and J by 0 bases, with 8 bases left in between. Germline-derived CDR1 and CDR2 are GKSSPN and SITVG. This CDR3 reads CAWSGGNSYEQYF. The covered CDR3 bases are TGTGCCTGGAGTGGGGGGAACTCCTAT.

In its sample, this clone was seen a few times. Mouse gene names apply. Sequencing ends 4 residues short of the CDR3 end; the germline J gene provides the rest. Other DNA sequences from this sample encode an identical CDR3 as well. The chain is built from TRBV13-3 and TRBJ2-7; 9 bases align to TRBD2. Germline-derived CDR1 and CDR2 are NNHDY and SYVADS. V dropped 2 bases and J dropped 3; count of bases not matched to a gene: 3. The CDR3 has 14 amino acids. CDR3 residues: CASSERLGDYEQYF. CDR3 bases read: TGTGCCAGCAGTGAGCGACTGGGGGACTAT.

Concerning this clone: Gene and germline names: mouse. The CDR3 end is not reached by the read, which stops 4 residues before it; the germline J gene fills it in. This rearrangement joins TRBV13-1 to TRBJ1-1, with 7 nucleotides matching TRBD1. The CDR3 has 12 amino acids. V shed 5 bases, J shed 4 bases, and the junction held 2 bases outside the gene matches. Germline values: CDR1 NSHNY, CDR2 SYGAGN. Partial CDR3 DNA: TGTGCCAGCAGGACAGGGTCCACA. As protein: CASRTGST. The whole CDR3 sequence is CASRTGSTEVFF.

This clone was observed a handful of times. The genes are named according to mouse. The read finishes 4 residues shy of the CDR3 end, and the germline J gene is used to complete it. J is TRBJ2-2 and V is TRBV1; 14 nucleotides match TRBD2. This CDR3 is 17 amino acids long. CDR1 is NSQYPW, CDR2 LRSPGD, per germline (reference sequence). V lost 4 bases and J lost 3; bases outside the gene matches: 4. This CDR3 reads CTCSGDWGGLDTGQLYF. CDR3 bases read: TGCACCTGCAGTGGGGACTGGGGGGGCTTGGACACCGGG.

Remarks on this clone: The genes are named according to mouse. CDR3: CTCSALTNSDYTF. CDR3 DNA, as far as it was read: TGCACCTGCAGTGCCCTGACAAACTCC. This sequence joins TRBV1 and TRBJ1-2, with D hard to call. The DNA ends 4 residues before the CDR3 does, and the rest of the CDR3 is filled in from the germline J gene. Germline values: CDR1 NSQYPW, CDR2 LRSPGD (reference sequence). V was pared by 3 bases and J by 0 bases, with 5 bases between. This CDR3 has 13 residues.

A few counts support this clone. The gene symbols are mouse symbols. The CDR3 is cut off 4 residues early in the read; its end comes from the germline J gene. The identical CDR3 is also encoded by other nucleotide sequences in the sample. The chain couples TRBV5 to TRBJ2-1; D is uncertain. Between the trimmed V and J ends, which lost 1 base and 1 base, there was a span of 2 bases. Germline CDR1 reads LGHNA; CDR2 reads YNLKQL (reference sequence). CDR3 length: 13 residues. The CDR3 bases that were read are TGTGCCAGCAGCCAAGTAAACTATGCT. Protein product: CASSQVNYA. The whole CDR3 reads CASSQVNYAEQFF.

This clone showed up just a few times. Gene names refer to mouse genes. The DNA ends 4 residues before the CDR3 does, and the rest of the CDR3 is filled in from the germline J gene. The chain is built from TRBV13-3 and TRBJ2-5, with no clear D. Germline V CDR1 and CDR2: NNHDY, SYVADS. The V and J ends lost 2 bases and 3 bases respectively, with 7 bases between them. The CDR3 runs 13 residues. The covered CDR3 bases are TGTGCCAGCAGTGAATCCAGTCAAGAC. Its protein is CASSESSQD. The whole CDR3 region reads CASSESSQDTQYF.

Of note for this clone: Gene names follow the mouse nomenclature. The read ends 3 residues before the CDR3 terminus; that terminus is restored from the germline J gene. This sample includes further DNA sequences coding for the same CDR3. The V and J genes are TRBV13-1 and TRBJ1-6, with a tentative D call TRBD1 (5 bases). TRBJ1-6 is designated an ORF whose function remains uncertain. The germline gives CDR1 NSHNY, CDR2 SYGAGN. The CDR3 loop spans 15 amino acids. V was trimmed by 2 bases and J by 2 bases, leaving 8 bases between them. CDR3 bases read: TGTGCCAGCAGTGACGCAGGGACCTATAATTCGCCC. Protein: CASSDAGTYNSP. The whole CDR3 protein is CASSDAGTYNSPLYF.